These T cell receptor beta chains were read from a single sample in a study of blood T cells in healthy people across ages. TCRdb independently ran MiXCR on the 5' RACE reads; one entry per CDR3 protein. The sample has about 1.8 million distinct CDR3 sequences, approximately 50% seen once; the top ten hold around 2.1%. The sample taken for sequencing was blood. The origin of the receptors is a woman aged 40 to 55 in good health. The CDR3 runs from the conserved cysteine through the conserved F or W. Fields, in order: clone size, V gene, D gene, J gene, CDR3 DNA, CDR3 protein. D genes are given only for firm matches. The size entry is marked missing in some rows and otherwise reads once, few, many or a size class.

.	TRBV20-1	.	TRBJ2-7	TGCAGTGCTAGGACTTACAGCTACGAGCAGTACTTC	CSARTYSYEQYF
.	TRBV20-1	.	TRBJ1-1	TGCAGTGCTAGAAGGGCTGGCACTGAAGCTTTCTTT	CSARRAGTEAFF
few	TRBV15	.	TRBJ2-4	TGTGCCACCAGCAGAGATCTCGGCAGGTTAGCCAAAAACATTCAGTACTTC	CATSRDLGRLAKNIQYF
.	TRBV20-1	TRBD2	TRBJ2-7	TGCAGTGCGAGAGGCGGGAGGACCTACGAGCAGTACTTC	CSARGGRTYEQYF
.	TRBV6-2/TRBV6-3	.	TRBJ2-1	TGTGCCAGCAGTTCACAGGGACGAAACAATGAGCAGTTCTTC	CASSSQGRNNEQFF
few	TRBV15	.	TRBJ2-1	TGTGCCACCAGCAGAGAGGGGCCAGGGCATAATGAGCAGTTCTTC	CATSREGPGHNEQFF
.	TRBV7-2	.	TRBJ2-7	TGTGCCAGCACCCTAGGTGGGGGATGGTACGAGCAGTACTTC	CASTLGGGWYEQYF
.	TRBV6-5	TRBD1	TRBJ2-5	TGTGCCAGCAGTTACTCCTTCACCCCGGGACAGGAAAACAGGGAGACCCAGTACTTC	CASSYSFTPGQENRETQYF
.	TRBV11-1	.	TRBJ2-7	TGTGCCAGCAGCTTAGGTGGGCCGCCCCGGGAGCAGTACTTC	CASSLGGPPREQYF
.	TRBV9	TRBD2	TRBJ2-1	TGTGCCAGCAGCGTATGGGGGACTAGCGGCTACAGTGAGCAGTTCTTC	CASSVWGTSGYSEQFF
.	TRBV29-1	TRBD2	TRBJ2-1	TGCAGCGTTTGGAGCGGGGGAAACAATGAGCAGTTCTTC	CSVWSGGNNEQFF
once	TRBV7-9	TRBD1	TRBJ2-4	TGTGCCAGCAGCATAAGACAGGGATTTGCCAAAAACATTCAGTACTTC	CASSIRQGFAKNIQYF
.	TRBV4-1	TRBD1	TRBJ1-2	TGCGCCAGCAGCCAAGATCCCGGGACAGGGATATACTATGGCTACACCTTC	CASSQDPGTGIYYGYTF
few	TRBV6-5	TRBD1	TRBJ1-2	TGTGCCAGCAGTAAGGACAGGGGGGGAGGCTACACCTTC	CASSKDRGGGYTF
.	TRBV6-5	.	TRBJ2-4	TGTGCCAGCAGTCGACCCGGGACAGCCAAAAACATTCAGTACTTC	CASSRPGTAKNIQYF
.	TRBV25-1	.	TRBJ2-5	TGTGCCAGCAGTTCCACAGGGAATCCCCAAGAGACCCAGTACTTC	CASSSTGNPQETQYF
few	TRBV10-3	.	TRBJ2-1	TGTGCCATCAGCGGAAACTACAGGGTAGACTTTACAGATGGGCAGTTCTTC	CAISGNYRVDFTDGQFF
.	TRBV27	.	TRBJ1-2	TGTGCCAGCAGTTTATCAGGGCTCGGAGCTAACTATGGCTACACCTTC	CASSLSGLGANYGYTF
few	TRBV28	.	TRBJ1-2	TGTGCCAGCAGTTTTTTCGGGCAGCGATTTGGCTACACCTTC	CASSFFGQRFGYTF
.	TRBV11-2	TRBD1	TRBJ2-1	TGTGCCAGCAGCTTAGCGGGACAGGGGTTCAATGAGCAGTTCTTC	CASSLAGQGFNEQFF
.	TRBV27	.	TRBJ2-7	TGTGCCAGCAGTTTATTCGGGGGACTGGGTAACTACGAGCAGTACTTC	CASSLFGGLGNYEQYF
once	TRBV20-1	.	TRBJ2-1	TGCAGTGCTAGTCCCCGGGACTTATACAATGAGCGGTTCTTC	CSASPRDLYNERFF
.	TRBV21-1	.	TRBJ2-7	TGTGCCAGCAGCAAATTGCCGGCACTAGCGGACGAGCAGTACTTC	CASSKLPALADEQYF
.	TRBV2	.	TRBJ2-4	TGTGCCAGCAGTGGGCAGGAAGAGCCCCAGTACTTC	CASSGQEEPQYF
few	TRBV27	TRBD1	TRBJ2-5	TGTGCCAGCAGTCACGGACAGGGGTTAGGTAGAGAGACCCAGTACTTC	CASSHGQGLGRETQYF
.	TRBV4-3	.	TRBJ2-1	TGCGCCAGCAGCCAAGATGTCAACCTGGGGGAGCAGTTCTTC	CASSQDVNLGEQFF
.	TRBV4-1	TRBD2	TRBJ2-5	TGCGCCAGCAGCCAACCCGGGGGTAGCGGGACCCAAGAGACCCAGTACTTC	CASSQPGGSGTQETQYF
.	TRBV4-2	TRBD2	TRBJ2-7	TGTGCCAGCAGCCAAGCTAGCGGGGTTAAGTACGAGCAGTACTTC	CASSQASGVKYEQYF
few	TRBV7-2	TRBD2	TRBJ2-1	TGTGCCAGCAGCCCGAGGACTAGCGGGGGAATCAACAATGAGCAGTTCTTC	CASSPRTSGGINNEQFF
.	TRBV6-5	.	TRBJ1-2	TGTGCCAGCATCGGAAGGGGGAATGGCTACACCTTC	CASIGRGNGYTF
few	TRBV4-1	TRBD1	TRBJ2-5	TGCGCCAGCAGCCAGCTCGGGACAGGGGGAGAGACCCAGTACTTC	CASSQLGTGGETQYF
few	TRBV6-5	TRBD1	TRBJ1-2	TGTGCCAGCAGATCCTACACAGGGGATGGCTACACCTTC	CASRSYTGDGYTF
few	TRBV6-1	.	TRBJ2-5	TGTGCCAGCAGTGAAGACAGGACGTCCCAAGAGACCCAGTACTTC	CASSEDRTSQETQYF
once	TRBV29-1	.	TRBJ1-6	TGCAGCGTTGAACAGGGGAATGGTTCACCCCTCCACTTT	CSVEQGNGSPLHF
.	TRBV7-2	TRBD2	TRBJ2-1	TGTGCCAGCAGTAAACCTAAGACTAGCGGGGGGTATAATGAGCAGTTCTTC	CASSKPKTSGGYNEQFF
few	TRBV20-1	TRBD2	TRBJ2-5	TGCAGTGCTAGCGGCTTAACTAGCGGGGGGGCAGAAAGGGTCTCAGAGACCCAGTACTTC	CSASGLTSGGAERVSETQYF
few	TRBV7-2	.	TRBJ2-7	TGTGCCAGCAGCTTAGCCGGACCGGGACCGTTGTTTTCCTACGAGCAGTACTTC	CASSLAGPGPLFSYEQYF
once	TRBV6-5	TRBD2	TRBJ2-3	TGTGCCAGCAGTTCTGCGGGACTAGCCCCAGATACGCAGTATTTT	CASSSAGLAPDTQYF
.	TRBV6-1	TRBD1	TRBJ1-2	TGTGCCAGCAGTGACGTTGAGGGGGCAAGAGGCTATGGCTACACCTTC	CASSDVEGARGYGYTF
many	TRBV7-2	TRBD2	TRBJ2-7	TGTGCCAGCAGCTTAGGTAGCGGGCCCTCCTACGAGCAGTACTTC	CASSLGSGPSYEQYF
.	TRBV6-1	.	TRBJ2-1	TGTGCCAGCAGTGAACCATCGGGACGAGAGGGCTACAATGAGCAGTTCTTC	CASSEPSGREGYNEQFF
once	TRBV2	.	TRBJ2-5	TGTGCCAGCAGGTTAGGGAGGTTCAGGGTGGGAGAGACCCAGTACTTC	CASRLGRFRVGETQYF
.	TRBV7-3	TRBD1	TRBJ1-2	TGTGCCAGCAGGACAGGGACAGAAAATAACTATGGCTACACCTTC	CASRTGTENNYGYTF
.	TRBV28	TRBD2	TRBJ2-1	TGTGCCAGCAGGGGTACTAGCGGGGGTAGCAATGAGCAGTTCTTC	CASRGTSGGSNEQFF
.	TRBV28	.	TRBJ2-5	TGTGCCAGCAGTTTACCCGGGACGTTAATCCGGGAGACCCAGTACTTC	CASSLPGTLIRETQYF
few	TRBV29-1	.	TRBJ2-6	TGCAGCGTTGCAAAGGGGCTGGATTCTGGGGCCAACGTCCTGACTTTC	CSVAKGLDSGANVLTF
few	TRBV27	.	TRBJ1-2	TGTGCCAGCAGTAACAGGGAAAACTATGGCTACACCTTC	CASSNRENYGYTF
.	TRBV4-3	TRBD2	TRBJ2-1	TGCGCCAGCAGCCACCTCCGCGGGGGGCCGAGCTCCTACAATGAGCAGTTCTTC	CASSHLRGGPSSYNEQFF
.	TRBV6-5	TRBD1	TRBJ1-1	TGTGCCAGCAGTTATCAGGACAGGTTGAACACTGAAGCTTTCTTT	CASSYQDRLNTEAFF
.	TRBV20-1	TRBD2	TRBJ2-7	TGCAGTGCGATGGGAGGGAACCACGAGCAGTACTTC	CSAMGGNHEQYF
.	TRBV12-3/TRBV12-4	.	TRBJ2-5	TGTGCCAGCAGTTTGGGCTCCATGCAGACCCAGTACTTC	CASSLGSMQTQYF
.	TRBV6-4	.	TRBJ1-1	TGTGCCAGCAGTGACTCTAGAGGGGGAATCACTGAAGCTTTCTTT	CASSDSRGGITEAFF
many	TRBV12-3/TRBV12-4	.	TRBJ2-7	TGTGCCAGCAGTCCAAGAGGCTACTACGAGCAGTACTTC	CASSPRGYYEQYF
.	TRBV10-2	.	TRBJ2-5	TGCGCCAACGCCCAAGAGACCCAGTACTTC	CANAQETQYF